The rows below give T cell receptor beta chains drawn from one sample of a study of regulatory T cells in long-lasting Graves disease. TCRdb itself ran the multiplex PCR reads through MiXCR, one entry per CDR3 protein. Of a few hundred thousand distinct CDR3 sequences in the sample, 11% to 15% are singletons; the top ten hold about a sixth. The data also belong to a second study, concerning T cells in Graves' hyperthyroidism and ophthalmopathy.

The source was peripheral blood mononuclear cells (PBMCs), collected at new diagnosis, from a patient treated with antithyroid drugs. The receptors come from a woman between 50 and 59 years old with Graves disease. CDR3s include the opening cysteine and the closing phenylalanine or tryptophan. D genes are given only for firm matches. Size is omitted from some rows. Given values are once, few, many or a class for expanded clones.

>TRBJ2-5|many|NA|TRBV10-3
CAIGLTRETGTQYF
TGTGCCATCGGTTTGACGCGGGAAACAGGGACCCAGTACTTC
>TRBJ2-7|many|TRBD2|TRBV10-3
CAISYELAGGVYEQYF
TGTGCCATCAGCTATGAACTAGCGGGAGGAGTCTACGAGCAGTACTTC
>TRBJ2-5|NA|TRBD2|TRBV9
CASSVLTGTSGSIRETQYF
TGTGCCAGCAGCGTATTGACTGGGACTAGCGGGAGTATCCGAGAGACCCAGTACTTC
>TRBJ2-2|many|NA|TRBV28
CASSPGQFTGELFF
TGTGCCAGCAGTCCGGGACAATTCACCGGGGAGCTGTTTTTT
>TRBJ2-3|NA|TRBD2|TRBV10-3
CAISEGASGTDTQYF
TGTGCCATCAGTGAGGGTGCTAGCGGGACAGATACGCAGTATTTT
>TRBJ1-1|few|NA|TRBV10-1
CASRIMGTEAFF
TGCGCCAGCAGGATAATGGGCACTGAAGCTTTCTTT
>TRBJ1-1|few|NA|TRBV5-1
CASSLVDPNTEAFF
TGCGCCAGCAGCTTGGTGGACCCGAACACTGAAGCTTTCTTT
>TRBJ1-1|many|NA|TRBV2
CASRGPNTEAFF
TGTGCCAGCAGGGGGCCGAACACTGAAGCTTTCTTT
>TRBJ1-2|many|TRBD1|TRBV12-3/TRBV12-4
CASSLGSDRGYGYTF
TGTGCCAGCAGTTTGGGGAGCGACAGGGGCTATGGCTACACCTTC
>TRBJ2-5|many|TRBD2|TRBV30
CAWSKGLAGEQETQYF
TGTGCCTGGAGCAAGGGACTAGCGGGAGAACAAGAGACCCAGTACTTC
>TRBJ1-3|many|NA|TRBV12-3/TRBV12-4
CASSSNSPGADTIYF
TGTGCCAGCAGTTCCAACAGCCCCGGGGCGGACACCATATATTTT
>TRBJ2-1|few|NA|TRBV9
CASSVEPSVYEQFF
TGTGCCAGCAGCGTAGAGCCTAGCGTCTATGAGCAGTTCTTC
>TRBJ2-1|NA|NA|TRBV2
CASSVGGAEQFF
TGTGCCAGCAGTGTTGGGGGGGCTGAGCAGTTCTTC
>TRBJ1-1|many|NA|TRBV2
CASILEGASNTEAFF
TGTGCCAGCATCCTAGAAGGGGCTTCGAACACTGAAGCTTTCTTT
>TRBJ2-5|few|NA|TRBV2
CASSLQLETQYF
TGTGCCAGCAGTTTACAATTAGAGACCCAGTACTTC
>TRBJ2-1|NA|TRBD2|TRBV9
CASSSSGRAFAYNEQFF
TGTGCCAGCAGCTCTAGCGGGAGGGCCTTCGCCTACAATGAGCAGTTCTTC
>TRBJ2-3|NA|NA|TRBV9
CASSVNWNGLGVTQYF
TGTGCCAGCAGCGTAAATTGGAACGGCCTGGGGGTTACGCAGTATTTT
>TRBJ2-2|NA|NA|TRBV6-2/TRBV6-3
CASNSRGRGIVGELFF
TGTGCCAGCAATAGCCGGGGCAGGGGTATTGTAGGGGAGCTGTTTTTT
>TRBJ1-1|few|TRBD1|TRBV4-1
CASSQEAGGTEAFF
TGCGCCAGCAGCCAAGAGGCAGGGGGCACTGAAGCTTTCTTT
>TRBJ2-2|many|TRBD1|TRBV2
CASTLGQANTGELFF
TGTGCCAGCACGCTCGGACAGGCGAACACCGGGGAGCTGTTTTTT
>TRBJ1-6|few|NA|TRBV6-5
CASSFDSLDGSYNSPLHF
TGTGCCAGCAGTTTTGACAGTTTAGATGGCTCCTATAATTCACCCCTCCACTTT
>TRBJ1-1|many|NA|TRBV28
CASSSPIVGTEAFF
TGTGCCAGCAGTTCCCCGATTGTTGGCACTGAAGCTTTCTTT
>TRBJ2-7|many|NA|TRBV12-3/TRBV12-4
CASRLTGNYEQYF
TGTGCCAGCAGACTGACAGGCAACTACGAGCAGTACTTC
>TRBJ2-7|many|TRBD2|TRBV11-2
CASSLVLAGMNEQYF
TGTGCCAGCAGCTTAGTGCTAGCGGGCATGAACGAGCAGTACTTC
>TRBJ2-7|many|NA|TRBV11-2
CASSLGVANYEQYF
TGTGCCAGCAGCCTGGGAGTCGCAAACTACGAGCAGTACTTC
>TRBJ2-3|many|NA|TRBV12-3/TRBV12-4
CASSLNTPTDTQYF
TGTGCCAGCAGTCTTAACACCCCGACAGATACGCAGTATTTT
>TRBJ2-1|NA|TRBD2|TRBV6-9
CASSSLSGKAYDEQFF
TGTGCCAGCAGTTCCCTTAGCGGGAAAGCTTACGATGAGCAGTTCTTC
>TRBJ2-7|few|NA|TRBV4-1
CASSQGTAVTSYEQYF
TGCGCCAGCAGCCAAGGTACAGCGGTTACCTCCTACGAGCAGTACTTC
>TRBJ2-3|few|NA|TRBV28
CASSLDTWGTDTQYF
TGTGCCAGCAGTTTGGATACCTGGGGCACAGATACGCAGTATTTT
>TRBJ2-1|NA|TRBD2|TRBV10-1
CASSGGLAGPYNEQFF
TGCGCCAGCAGTGGAGGACTAGCGGGTCCCTACAATGAGCAGTTCTTC
>TRBJ1-1|once|TRBD1|TRBV4-1
CASSQVARGGARGTEAFF
TGCGCCAGCAGCCAAGTTGCAAGAGGGGGCGCGCGGGGCACTGAAGCTTTCTTT
>TRBJ2-2|many|TRBD2|TRBV7-8
CASSLGSGRLSGELFF
TGTGCCAGCAGCTTAGGCAGCGGGAGGCTCTCCGGGGAGCTGTTTTTT
>TRBJ1-5|once|NA|TRBV19
CASSIDLLGVQPQHF
TGTGCCAGTAGTATAGATCTATTGGGTGTCCAGCCCCAGCATTTT
>TRBJ2-1|NA|TRBD2|TRBV7-9
CASENRRTSGRPNEQFF
TGTGCCAGTGAAAACCGACGGACTAGCGGGAGGCCGAATGAGCAGTTCTTC
>TRBJ2-3|few|NA|TRBV5-6
CASSPGTYSTDTQYF
TGTGCCAGCAGCCCCGGGACTTACTCCACAGATACGCAGTATTTT
>TRBJ2-2|many|NA|TRBV4-1
CASSQGEGDTGELFF
TGCGCCAGCAGCCAAGGCGAGGGAGATACCGGGGAGCTGTTTTTT